The 24 T cell receptor beta chains in this list originate from one sample, sequenced in a study of T cell changes during pregnancy in multiple sclerosis. The table came from immunoSEQ multiplex PCR; TCRdb's copy has only in-frame clones and leaves some out. The sample yields some 140,000 clones, approximately 96% seen once. Sequenced material: peripheral blood, taken after pregnancy. Every receptor here comes from a female donor with multiple sclerosis, enrolled in a pregnancy study.

This clone was seen a single time. This sequence joins TRBV4-1 and TRBJ2-7; 8 bases line up with TRBD2. The CDR3 is 14 amino acids. CDR1 and CDR2 (germline): MGHRA, YSYEKL. Trimming took 3 bases from V and 2 from J; bases not matched to a gene: 3. In DNA, the CDR3 is TGCGCCAGCAGCCAGGTAGCGGGGACCTACGAGCAGTACTTC. Encoded protein: CASSQVAGTYEQYF.

The chain couples TRBV28 to TRBJ1-3; the match to TRBD1 covers 8 bases. CDR1 MDHEN and CDR2 SYDVKM come from the germline V gene. Trimming cost V 4 bases and J 4 bases; bases outside gene matches: 12. This CDR3 is built from 17 residues. The CDR3 loop reads CASSSNEDRARGNTIYF. The DNA of the CDR3 is TGTGCCAGCAGTTCCAACGAGGACAGGGCGAGAGGAAACACCATATATTTT.

CDR3 DNA: TGTGCCAGCAGCTTAACGACAGGGAGAGAAGAGACCCAGTACTTC. This translates into CASSLTTGREETQYF. This chain links TRBV7-2 with TRBJ2-5; 7 bases fit TRBD1. The CDR3 consists of 15 residues. V shed 2 bases, J shed 3 bases, and the junction held 6 bases outside the gene matches. The germline V gene has CDR1 SGHTA and CDR2 FQGNSA.

This rearrangement joins TRBV14 to TRBJ2-5; tentatively, D is TRBD1 (6 bases). Trimming stripped 4 bases from V and 4 bases from J, with 16 bases between. Germline V gene sequence: CDR1 SGHDN, CDR2 FVKESK. The CDR3 is made up of 15 amino acids. The DNA of the CDR3 is TGTGCCAGCAGCCTACAGGGATTTGAGTTAGAGACCCAGTACTTC. Translated, it gives CASSLQGFELETQYF.

The rearrangement links TRBV2 to TRBJ2-1, with 9 bases identical to TRBD2. The CDR3 extends over 15 amino acids. After removal of 2 bases from V and 10 bases from J, the junction contained 9 bases not matched to a gene. Germline-derived CDR1 and CDR2 are SNHLY and FYNNEI. CDR3 coding DNA: TGTGCCAGCAGTGAAACAGCGGGAGGAGGTTGGGAGCAGTTCTTC. Translated: CASSETAGGGWEQFF.

The chain uses TRBV5-1 and TRBJ2-1, with a possible D match to TRBD1 (6 bases). Trimming shortened V by 2 bases and J by 0 bases, and 9 bases separated the two germline ends. CDR1 SGHRS and CDR2 YFSETQ come from the germline V gene. There are 15 residues in the CDR3. The CDR3 sequence is CASSFGQSSYNEQFF. CDR3 bases: TGCGCCAGCAGCTTCGGACAGAGCTCCTACAATGAGCAGTTCTTC.

This sequence joins TRBV19 and TRBJ2-2; 8 bases map to TRBD1. The CDR3 sequence is 17 residues long. Losses at the gene ends were 10 bases for V and 0 bases for J; bases not matched to a gene: 13. Germline V gene data show CDR1 as LNHDA and CDR2 as SQIVND (reference sequence). In nucleotides, the CDR3 is TGTGCCACTACCCCAAAACCAGGGGGCCCGAACACCGGGGAGCTGTTTTTT. Protein: CATTPKPGGPNTGELFF.

The rearrangement uses TRBV6-1 and TRBJ1-3, with D unresolved. CDR3 length: 15 amino acids. Trimming pared 2 bases from V and 5 bases from J, leaving 13 bases between. Germline CDR1 reads MNHNS; CDR2 reads SASEGT. This CDR3 is CASSERSRGRNTIYF. CDR3 bases: TGTGCCAGCAGTGAAAGATCCCGAGGGAGAAACACCATATATTTT.

This sequence joins TRBV19 and TRBJ1-1, with 10 bases that match TRBD1. The CDR3 length is 17 residues. V lost 7 bases to trimming and J lost 5 bases; unmatched junction nucleotides: 16. Germline CDR1 and CDR2: LNHDA and SQIVND (reference sequence). The CDR3 DNA reads TGTGCCAGTACCACTGACCCGGGACAGGGGTGGTGGACTGAAGCTTTCTTT. Amino acid sequence: CASTTDPGQGWWTEAFF.

This clone has a single count. This chain links TRBV7-2 with TRBJ1-1; 11 bases map to TRBD1. This CDR3 spans 16 amino acids. Trimming cost V 5 bases and J 3 bases; bases outside gene matches: 8. Germline CDR1 is SGHTA and CDR2 is FQGNSA. CDR3 coding DNA: TGTGCCAGCAGCCCAGGACAGGGGGCCTGGGACACTGAAGCTTTCTTT. Its translation: CASSPGQGAWDTEAFF. The full variable domain, in which reference TRBV7-2 and TRBJ1-1 provide the parts outside the CDR3, is GAGVSQSPSNKVTEKGKDVELRCDPISGHTALYWYRQSLGQGLEFLIYFQGNSAPDKSGLPSDRFSAERTGGSVSTLTIQRTQQEDSAVYLCASSPGQGAWDTEAFFGQGTRLTVV.

The chain carries TRBV27 and TRBJ2-5; 12 nucleotides agree with TRBD1. With 5 bases clipped from V and 5 bases from J, the junction kept 6 bases outside the gene matches. CDR1 is MNHEY, CDR2 SMNVEV, per germline (reference sequence). The CDR3 has 15 residues. CDR3 sequence reads: CASSPGTGGWETQYF. The CDR3 DNA reads as TGTGCCAGCAGTCCCGGGACAGGGGGCTGGGAGACCCAGTACTTC.

The V and J genes are TRBV6-5 and TRBJ1-3; D not certain. CDR3 size: 11 residues. Germline V CDR1 and CDR2: MNHEY, SVGAGI. Trimming took off 7 bases at V and 4 bases at J, with 5 bases between the two ends. CDR3 residues: CASIQGNTIYF. The DNA of the CDR3 is TGTGCCAGCATTCAAGGAAACACCATATATTTT.

The chain recombines TRBV5-4 with TRBJ2-2, with 9 bases fitting TRBD2. Per the germline V gene, CDR1 is SGHNT and CDR2 is YYREEE (reference sequence). CDR3 length equals 16 residues. Trimming cost V 4 bases and J 7 bases; bases outside gene matches: 11. The CDR3 DNA reads TGTGCCAGCAGCCAACTAGCGGGCCATTCGAGCGGGGAGCTGTTTTTT. Protein: CASSQLAGHSSGELFF.

The gene calls are TRBV29-1 and TRBJ1-2; D is unresolved. Germline V gene data show CDR1 as SQVTM and CDR2 as ANQGSEA. The length of the CDR3 is 13 residues. V shed 4 bases and J shed 3 bases, with 12 bases lying between them. The CDR3 nucleotides are TGCAGCGTTGTAGGCTCCCTAGACTATGGCTACACCTTC. Its translation is CSVVGSLDYGYTF.

The chain employs TRBV27 and TRBJ2-1; D remains ambiguous. The CDR3 extends over 15 amino acids. Germline loops: CDR1 MNHEY, CDR2 SMNVEV (reference sequence). Trimming took off 3 bases at V and 7 bases at J, with 16 bases between the two ends. CDR3 DNA: TGTGCCAGCAGTTTTGGCCTAGAGTCCGGGAATGAGCAGTTCTTC. Protein product: CASSFGLESGNEQFF.

About this clone itself: This sample also contains other DNA sequences that code for the same CDR3. Written as DNA, the CDR3 is TGCGCCAGCAGCCTCACTCTAGCGACCTACAATGAGCAGTTCTTC. It yields the protein CASSLTLATYNEQFF. The rearrangement links TRBV5-1 to TRBJ2-1; possibly TRBD2 for D (6 bases). The V gene lost 4 bases and the J gene lost 2 bases, with 13 bases spanning the gap. The CDR3 consists of 15 residues. CDR1 and CDR2 from the germline V gene are SGHRS and YFSETQ.

The chain combines TRBV15 with TRBJ2-7; D ambiguous. Deletions cut 0 bases from V and 6 bases from J, with 9 bases between. The CDR3 sequence is 13 residues long. CDR1 LNHNV and CDR2 YYDKDF come from the germline V gene (reference sequence). The CDR3 region has the DNA TGTGCCACCAGCAGAGATCCAGGTTCCGAGCAGTACTTC. This sequence encodes CATSRDPGSEQYF. The full variable domain, with the rest looked up from reference TRBV15 and TRBJ2-7, is DAMVIQNPRYQVTQFGKPVTLSCSQTLNHNVMYWYQQKSSQAPKLLFHYYDKDFNNEADTPDNFQSRRPNTSFCFLDIRSPGLGDTAMYLCATSRDPGSEQYFGPGTRLTVT.

The chain employs TRBV28 and TRBJ2-7; tentative D call: TRBD2 (5 bases). This CDR3 spans 12 amino acids. Germline V gene lookup returns CDR1 MDHEN and CDR2 SYDVKM. Trimming left V 7 bases short and J 2 bases short, with 9 bases between. CDR3 nucleotides: TGTGCCAGCACCCTCGGGACCTACGAGCAGTACTTC. It specifies CASTLGTYEQYF.

J is TRBJ2-1 and V is TRBV19; possibly TRBD2 for D (7 bases). This CDR3 region has 15 residues. Germline CDR1 is LNHDA and CDR2 is SQIVND (reference sequence). V gave up 8 bases and J gave up 0 bases, with 14 bases separating them. CDR3 sequence: CASDRGGSSYNEQFF. The CDR3 DNA follows: TGTGCCAGTGATAGGGGGGGAAGCTCCTACAATGAGCAGTTCTTC.

V is TRBV6-6 and J is TRBJ2-5; a possible D gene is TRBD2 (6 bases). Germline V gives CDR1 MNHNY, CDR2 SVGAGI (reference sequence). Trimming cost V 5 bases and J 1 base, with 17 bases left between them. The length of the CDR3 is 16 residues. The CDR3 DNA is TGTGCCAGCAGTCCCCGGAGGGACTTCCCCCAAGAGACCCAGTACTTC. Its translation is CASSPRRDFPQETQYF.

The genes are TRBV7-2 and TRBJ2-1; 12 positions agree with TRBD2. The CDR3 loop spans 16 amino acids. CDR1 SGHTA and CDR2 FQGNSA come from the germline V gene. The J segment lost 6 bases and the V segment lost 0 bases, leaving 3 bases of the junction unmatched. The CDR3: CASSLATSGSFNEQFF. The CDR3 coding sequence is TGTGCCAGCAGCTTAGCGACTAGCGGGAGTTTCAATGAGCAGTTCTTC.

V is TRBV5-4 and J is TRBJ2-7; 8 bases match TRBD2. This CDR3 is 14 amino acids long. The V and J ends lost 4 bases and 7 bases, in that order; junction bases with no gene match: 10. The germline V gene encodes CDR1 SGHNT and CDR2 YYREEE (reference sequence). The CDR3 coding sequence is TGTGCCAGCAGCCCGGGACTAGAGGTCCCAGAGCAGTACTTC. This translates into CASSPGLEVPEQYF.

J is TRBJ2-3 and V is TRBV27, with 10 bases matching TRBD2. Germline CDR1 and CDR2: MNHEY and SMNVEV (reference sequence). This CDR3 is 16 amino acids long. V shed 5 bases, J shed 3 bases, and the junction held 8 bases outside the gene matches. The CDR3 DNA follows: TGTGCCAGCAGTGCCCGACTAGCGGGCCGAACAGATACGCAGTATTTT. Translating it yields CASSARLAGRTDTQYF.

As regards this clone: Lacking the conserved final phenylalanine or tryptophan, this CDR3 likely reflects a read error. Because the CDR3's place on the DNA is in doubt, the DNA is left out and the CDR3 is given as listed by TCRdb. This chain links TRBV19 with TRBJ1-2. Germline CDR1 LNHDA, CDR2 SQIVND (reference sequence). The CDR3 is 10 residues long, counting both termini. The CDR3 loop is CASSDPMRPS.